A single T cell receptor beta chain is shown here with its context. The antigen remains unidentified. TCR beta libraries were prepared from cDNA with unique molecular identifiers. T cells, roughly 0.95 to 10 million of them, yielded 500,000 or so cDNA molecules. Each CDR3 protein gets one entry after TCRdb re-called the PCR reads with MiXCR. Found here are about 540,000 distinct CDR3 sequences, approximately 31% of them singletons; the top ten hold 6%. These data are taken from a study of post-analysis software for immune sequencing data. Overall study results and limits: Patients used about five TRBV segments, including TRBV5-6, TRBV5-1 and TRBV20-1, more often than controls.

In germline, CDR1 is DFQATT, CDR2 SNEGSKA (reference sequence). This CDR3 has 12 amino acids. The V end lost 3 bases, the J end lost 9 bases, and 15 bases lay between the germline ends. This sequence originates from a girl between 2 and 17 years old with multiple sclerosis. The sequencing sample was made of blood. The V gene is TRBV20-1, the J gene TRBJ2-7; D may be TRBD1 (5 bases). The CDR3 DNA reads as TGCAGTGCTAGGACAGCCTCTACGGGGCAGTACTTC. It specifies CSARTASTGQYF.